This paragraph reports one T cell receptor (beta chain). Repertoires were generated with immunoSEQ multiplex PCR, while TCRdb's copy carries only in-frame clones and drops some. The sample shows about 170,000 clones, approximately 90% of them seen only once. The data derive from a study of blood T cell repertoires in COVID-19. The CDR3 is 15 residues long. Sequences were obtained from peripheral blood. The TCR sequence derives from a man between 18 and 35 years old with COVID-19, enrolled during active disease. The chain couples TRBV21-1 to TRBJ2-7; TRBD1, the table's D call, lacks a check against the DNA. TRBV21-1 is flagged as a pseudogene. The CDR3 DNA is TGTGCCAGCAGCACCAGGGACAGAGATACCTACGAGCAGTACTTC. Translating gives CASSTRDRDTYEQYF.